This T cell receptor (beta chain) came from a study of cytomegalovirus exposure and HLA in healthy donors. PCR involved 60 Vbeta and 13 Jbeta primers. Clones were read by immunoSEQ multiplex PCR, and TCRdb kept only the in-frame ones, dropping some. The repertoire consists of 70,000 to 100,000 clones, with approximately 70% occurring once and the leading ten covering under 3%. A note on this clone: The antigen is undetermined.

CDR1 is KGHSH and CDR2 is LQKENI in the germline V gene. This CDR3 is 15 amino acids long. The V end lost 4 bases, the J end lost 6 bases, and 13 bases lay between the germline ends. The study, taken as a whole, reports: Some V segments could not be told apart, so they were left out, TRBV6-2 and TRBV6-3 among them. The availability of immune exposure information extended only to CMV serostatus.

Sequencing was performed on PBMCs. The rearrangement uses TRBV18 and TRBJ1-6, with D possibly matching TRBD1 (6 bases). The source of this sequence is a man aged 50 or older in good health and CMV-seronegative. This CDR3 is CASSLAGDSNSPLHF. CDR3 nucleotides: TGTGCCAGCTCACTCGCAGGGGATAGTAATTCACCCCTCCACTTT. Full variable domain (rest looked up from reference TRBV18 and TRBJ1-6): NAGVMQNPRHLVRRRGQEARLRCSPMKGHSHVYWYRQLPEEGLKFMVYLQKENIIDESGMPKERFSAEFPKEGPSILRIQQVVRGDSAAYFCASSLAGDSNSPLHFGNGTRLTVT.